Shown below are 31 T cell receptor beta chains from a single sample sequenced in a study of patients and donors after allogeneic stem cell transplantation. TCRdb re-analysed the RT-PCR reads in MiXCR, keeping a single row per CDR3 protein. The profile shows about 410,000 distinct CDR3 sequences, around 15% of them singletons. The specimen sequenced was blood, either unsorted or a sorted T cell fraction (not recorded which). Source of these receptors: a human donor who was either an allogeneic HSCT recipient or a stem cell or donor lymphocyte infusion donor (not recorded which). It is not recorded whose cells these are; they may come from a transplant donor.

In this sample, this clonotype turned up a few times. V and J are TRBV20-1 and TRBJ2-2; maybe TRBD1 (6 bases). V dropped 5 bases and J dropped 6 bases, with 16 bases sitting between them. Germline lookup yields CDR1 DFQATT and CDR2 SNEGSKA (reference sequence). This CDR3 has 14 residues. This CDR3 is CSARDNLAPGELFF. The CDR3 DNA reads as TGCAGTGCTCGGGACAATCTGGCCCCCGGGGAGCTGTTTTTT.

This clonotype occurred many times. The chain uses TRBV12-3 or TRBV12-4 and TRBJ1-2, with 10 positions matching TRBD1. The CDR3 has 16 amino acids. Germline trimming cut 8 bases from V and 4 bases from J; bases unmatched to any gene: 13. The DNA of the CDR3 is TGTGCCAGCGCCAGGGACAGGGGCGTATGTTGCTATGGCTACACCTTC. Translating gives CASARDRGVCCYGYTF.

V usage is TRBV18 and J usage is TRBJ2-1; D is possibly TRBD2 (5 bases). V shed 3 bases and J shed 0 bases, with 15 bases lying between them. CDR3 length: 17 residues. Germline V lookup: CDR1 KGHSH, CDR2 LQKENI. CDR3 region: CASSPAGLQSSYNEQFF. The CDR3 nucleotides are TGTGCCAGCTCACCTGCCGGACTGCAGAGCTCCTACAATGAGCAGTTCTTC.

This clonotype was detected only a few times. The V and J genes are TRBV20-1 and TRBJ2-1; 11 bases line up with TRBD2. In germline, CDR1 is DFQATT, CDR2 SNEGSKA (reference sequence). There are 14 residues in the CDR3. Germline trimming cut 6 bases from V and 9 bases from J; bases unmatched to any gene: 10. Here the CDR3 reads CSALTSGNRREQFF. CDR3 DNA: TGCAGTGCCTTGACTAGCGGGAACCGACGTGAGCAGTTCTTC.

V is TRBV2 and J is TRBJ1-4, with a tentative D call TRBD1 (6 bases). The CDR3 covers 15 residues. Germline assignment: CDR1 SNHLY and CDR2 FYNNEI. Between the trimmed V and J ends, which lost 6 bases and 7 bases, there was a span of 18 bases. The CDR3 coding sequence is TGTGCCAGCAGCCCCTCAGGGACACCTTTTGAAAAACTGTTTTTT. It is translated as CASSPSGTPFEKLFF.

This chain uses TRBV4-3 with TRBJ1-3; 8 nucleotides agree with TRBD1. V dropped 0 bases and J dropped 6; count of bases not matched to a gene: 4. This CDR3 region has 15 residues. Germline V gene sequence: CDR1 LGHNA, CDR2 YSLEER. CDR3 DNA sequence: TGCGCCAGCAGCCAAGATTGGCAGGGGGCAAACACCATATATTTT. It encodes CASSQDWQGANTIYF.

The table lists this clonotype with a few counts. The chain joins TRBV20-1 to TRBJ2-1; tentative D call: TRBD2 (6 bases). This CDR3 is 14 amino acids long. Germline V lookup: CDR1 DFQATT, CDR2 SNEGSKA (reference sequence). Deletions cut 5 bases from V and 4 bases from J, with 15 bases between. The CDR3 protein is CSAGPRTKYNEQFF. CDR3 DNA sequence: TGCAGTGCTGGACCAAGGACTAAATACAATGAGCAGTTCTTC.

This clonotype was detected only a few times. This chain uses TRBV6-2 or TRBV6-3 with TRBJ1-1; D gene uncertain. Trimming shortened V by 7 bases and J by 4 bases, and 13 bases separated the two germline ends. Germline values: CDR1 MNHEY, CDR2 SVGEGT. The CDR3 is 13 residues long. The CDR3 DNA follows: TGTGCCAGCACCCCAAATTCCGGCACTGAAGCTTTCTTT. Its protein product is CASTPNSGTEAFF.

This clonotype was observed a handful of times. V is TRBV14 and J is TRBJ1-6; D is possibly TRBD1 (5 bases). CDR3 size: 15 residues. CDR1 is SGHDN and CDR2 is FVKESK in the germline V gene. Trimming took off 1 base at V and 13 bases at J, with 17 bases between the two ends. CDR3 sequence reads: CASSQGRGLPRPLHF. The CDR3 bases are TGTGCCAGCAGCCAAGGCCGGGGCCTCCCTCGGCCCCTCCACTTT.

The chain is built from TRBV11-1 and TRBJ2-4, with TRBD1 matching 10 bases. V lost 4 bases and J lost 0; bases outside the gene matches: 12. CDR1 is SGHAT and CDR2 is FQDESV in the germline V gene (reference sequence). There are 19 residues in the CDR3. CDR3: CASSYTGTGDQLAKNIQYF. The DNA of the CDR3 is TGTGCCAGCAGCTATACCGGGACAGGGGATCAATTAGCCAAAAACATTCAGTACTTC.

The CDR3 sequence is CAWKEKYGYTF. The DNA for the CDR3 is TGTGCCTGGAAGGAGAAATATGGCTACACCTTC. The chain links TRBV30 to TRBJ1-2; unclear D gene. The V end was cut by 4 bases, the J end by 5 bases, with 8 bases between. The CDR3 has 11 amino acids. CDR1 is GTSNPN, CDR2 SVGIG, per germline (reference sequence). Supplemented by reference TRBV30 and TRBJ1-2, the full variable domain reads SQTIHQWPATLVQPVGSPLSLECTVEGTSNPNLYWYRQAAGRGLQLLFYSVGIGQISSEVPQNLSASRPQDRQFILSSKKLLLSDSGFYLCAWKEKYGYTFGSGTRLTVV.

The rearrangement joins TRBV20-1 to TRBJ1-5; D might be TRBD1 (6 bases). This CDR3 region has 15 residues. Germline lookup yields CDR1 DFQATT and CDR2 SNEGSKA (reference sequence). V was cut by 1 base and J by 3 bases, with 13 bases left in between. CDR3 sequence: CSARGDGGFNQPQHF. The CDR3, as DNA: TGCAGTGCTAGAGGGGATGGGGGCTTCAATCAGCCCCAGCATTTT.

This clonotype was found a few times. The rearrangement uses TRBV5-1 and TRBJ1-2; 10 bases map to TRBD1. Germline CDR1 SGHRS, CDR2 YFSETQ. This CDR3 is built from 16 residues. Trimming removed 4 bases from V and 5 bases from J; junction bases left unmatched: 11. The CDR3 loop reads CASSPKGTGAVYGYTF. The CDR3 region has the DNA TGCGCCAGCAGCCCGAAAGGGACAGGGGCGGTATATGGCTACACCTTC. The full variable domain, completed using reference TRBV5-1 and TRBJ1-2, is KAGVTQTPRYLIKTRGQQVTLSCSPISGHRSVSWYQQTPGQGLQFLFEYFSETQRNKGNFPGRFSGRQFSNSRSEMNVSTLELGDSALYLCASSPKGTGAVYGYTFGSGTRLTVV.

This clonotype was seen at least ten times. The chain employs TRBV7-2 and TRBJ2-7; TRBD1 aligns across 7 bases. Germline assignment: CDR1 SGHTA and CDR2 FQGNSA. The ends lost 5 bases at V and 0 bases at J; junction bases unmatched: 7. The CDR3 length is 15 residues. CDR3 DNA sequence: TGTGCCAGCAGCCTTAGACAGGGTATCTCCTACGAGCAGTACTTC. It specifies CASSLRQGISYEQYF. The whole variable domain, filled in from reference TRBV7-2 and TRBJ2-7, reads GAGVSQSPSNKVTEKGKDVELRCDPISGHTALYWYRQSLGQGLEFLIYFQGNSAPDKSGLPSDRFSAERTGGSVSTLTIQRTQQEDSAVYLCASSLRQGISYEQYFGPGTRLTVT.

The table lists this clonotype with many counts. J is TRBJ2-4 and V is TRBV29-1; D possibly corresponds to TRBD1 (6 bases). V lost 2 bases to trimming and J lost 0 bases, with 8 bases between them. From germline, CDR1 is SQVTM and CDR2 ANQGSEA. The CDR3 totals 14 residues. DNA of the CDR3: TGCAGCGTTGAAACAGGGTTAGCCAAAAACATTCAGTACTTC. It is translated as CSVETGLAKNIQYF.

This chain connects TRBV2 to TRBJ1-2; TRBD1 might be the D (5 bases). This CDR3 spans 18 amino acids. The V gene lost 1 base and the J gene lost 0 bases, with 18 bases spanning the gap. Germline V gene lookup returns CDR1 SNHLY and CDR2 FYNNEI. CDR3 DNA: TGTGCCAGCAGTGAAGAGGCAGGGCGTCTGATCGCTAACTATGGCTACACCTTC. It is translated as CASSEEAGRLIANYGYTF.

This clonotype was counted many times. The chain couples TRBV5-1 to TRBJ2-5; 8 positions agree with TRBD1. V was clipped by 4 bases and J by 1 base; unmatched bases: 3. This CDR3 has 14 amino acids. Germline V gene sequence: CDR1 SGHRS, CDR2 YFSETQ. The CDR3 DNA reads as TGCGCCAGCAGCCCAGGGGGCCTCCAAGAGACCCAGTACTTC. Amino acid sequence: CASSPGGLQETQYF.

V is TRBV19 and J is TRBJ2-5, with TRBD2 matching over 8 bases. Trimming took 3 bases from V and 4 from J; bases not matched to a gene: 7. Germline loops: CDR1 LNHDA, CDR2 SQIVND (reference sequence). The CDR3 runs to 15 residues. DNA for the CDR3: TGTGCCAGTAGTATTATAGCGGGAATGGTAGAGACCCAGTACTTC. This translates into CASSIIAGMVETQYF.

The sample holds a few counts of this clonotype. The CDR3 nucleotides read TGCAGCGTTGAAAACAAGGGCCGCATTCAGTACTTC. Translating gives CSVENKGRIQYF. The chain recombines TRBV29-1 with TRBJ2-4, with no clear D. Germline lookup yields CDR1 SQVTM and CDR2 ANQGSEA. The CDR3 has 12 residues. Deletions cut 2 bases from V and 9 bases from J, with 11 bases between.

There are many counts of this clonotype. The J gene is TRBJ1-1, the V gene TRBV7-6; 8 bases agree with TRBD1. The germline CDR1 and CDR2 sequences are SGHVS and FNYEAQ. The junction had 6 bases not matched to a gene; V was cut back by 5 bases and J by 1 base. This CDR3 contains 15 residues. The CDR3 nucleotides read TGTGCCAGCAGCCCTAGACAGGGGAGGAACACTGAAGCTTTCTTT. Its translation is CASSPRQGRNTEAFF.

This clonotype has more than one count but fewer than ten. The genes are TRBV7-8 and TRBJ2-1, with 7 bases that match TRBD1. The trim removed 5 bases at V and 14 bases at J, leaving 12 bases unmatched. Looked up from germline, CDR1 is SGHVS and CDR2 is FQNEAQ. This CDR3 has 13 amino acids. This CDR3 is CASSPRTGSQEFF. The CDR3 coding sequence is TGTGCCAGCAGCCCTAGGACAGGTTCTCAGGAGTTCTTC.

This clonotype was detected ten times or more. The chain couples TRBV4-2 to TRBJ2-3; no reliable D call. V was pared by 2 bases and J by 5 bases, with 11 bases between. The V gene's germline CDR1 is LGHNA and CDR2 YNFKEQ. This CDR3 contains 14 residues. The CDR3 DNA reads as TGTGCCAGCAGCCAATCAGCGTTAGAAGATACGCAGTATTTT. Its translation is CASSQSALEDTQYF.

There are a few counts of this clonotype. This chain joins TRBV3-1 and TRBJ2-1, with 13 bases that match TRBD2. The CDR3 covers 17 residues. Per germline, CDR1 LGHDT and CDR2 YNNKEL (reference sequence). V lost 3 bases and J lost 9; bases outside the gene matches: 11. CDR3 protein: CASSHRVLAGGASEQFF. In DNA form, the CDR3 reads TGTGCCAGCAGCCACCGCGTACTAGCGGGAGGGGCGAGTGAGCAGTTCTTC.

In this sample, this clonotype turned up a few times. This chain uses TRBV7-9 with TRBJ2-7; TRBD1 matches 7 bases. Germline V gene sequence: CDR1 SEHNR, CDR2 FQNEAQ (reference sequence). This CDR3 spans 13 amino acids. V dropped 10 bases and J dropped 7; count of bases not matched to a gene: 13. For the CDR3, the DNA is TGTGCCATTAAGGACAGGAGATCGGGGGAGCAGTACTTC. It encodes CAIKDRRSGEQYF.

This clonotype has just a few counts. The germline gene is not matched at one end of the junction; a read error may be the cause. For the CDR3, the DNA is TGTGCCAGCAGTCTATCTAGCGGGGGGGCTACAGATACGCAGTATTTT. Translating it yields CASSLSSGGATDTQYF. The chain has TRBV27 and TRBJ2-3, with 12 bases identical to TRBD2. The germline V gene has CDR1 MNHEY and CDR2 SMNVEV (reference sequence). The CDR3 loop spans 16 amino acids.

This clonotype was detected a few times. CDR3 sequence: CATSDLRLAGADLAKNIQYF. In DNA form, the CDR3 reads TGTGCCACCAGTGATTTGCGACTAGCGGGGGCGGACCTAGCCAAAAACATTCAGTACTTC. The chain recombines TRBV24-1 with TRBJ2-4; 12 bases are a match to TRBD2. CDR1 KGHDR and CDR2 SFDVKD come from the germline V gene. The J segment lost 0 bases and the V segment lost 0 bases, leaving 8 bases of the junction unmatched. CDR3 size: 20 residues.

This clonotype was counted a few times. The rearrangement links TRBV10-3 to TRBJ2-7; the match to TRBD1 covers 9 bases. This CDR3 is built from 13 residues. Germline values: CDR1 ENHRY, CDR2 SYGVKD. The V and J ends lost 8 bases and 2 bases, in that order; junction bases with no gene match: 4. The DNA of the CDR3 is TGTGCCATCCGCGGGACAGGGCCCTACGAGCAGTACTTC. Residues: CAIRGTGPYEQYF.

V usage is TRBV20-1 and J usage is TRBJ2-1; TRBD1 is a possible D gene (5 bases). Germline CDR1 is DFQATT and CDR2 is SNEGSKA (reference sequence). This CDR3 comprises 13 residues. Trimming left V 3 bases short and J 4 bases short, with 10 bases between. Written as DNA, the CDR3 is TGCAGTGCTAGGCAGGGAAGGTACAATGAGCAGTTCTTC. As protein: CSARQGRYNEQFF.

This clonotype was observed a few times. This sequence joins TRBV6-1 and TRBJ1-2, with 7 bases matching TRBD1. Germline V lookup: CDR1 MNHNS, CDR2 SASEGT. The CDR3 loop spans 12 amino acids. The ends lost 11 bases at V and 6 bases at J; junction bases unmatched: 9. The CDR3 region is CAWVTGLDGYTF. Here the CDR3 DNA reads TGTGCCTGGGTGACAGGGCTCGATGGCTACACCTTC.

This clonotype turned up a few times. The chain couples TRBV4-1 to TRBJ2-1; 7 nucleotides match TRBD1. Germline V lookup: CDR1 MGHRA, CDR2 YSYEKL. V trimming: 4 bases; J trimming: 4 bases; junction bases outside the gene matches: 4. The CDR3 spans 14 residues. The CDR3 loop reads CASSPPDRYNEQFF. The DNA of the CDR3 is TGCGCCAGCAGCCCACCGGACAGGTACAATGAGCAGTTCTTC.

The V call is TRBV10-3, the J call TRBJ2-5, with 7 bases identical to TRBD2. This CDR3 contains 13 residues. Germline V gene data show CDR1 as ENHRY and CDR2 as SYGVKD. With 8 bases clipped from V and 1 base from J, the junction kept 4 bases outside the gene matches. CDR3 in DNA: TGTGCCATCGGGCGGGGGACCCAAGAGACCCAGTACTTC. Its protein product is CAIGRGTQETQYF.